Described below is a single T cell receptor (beta chain) sequence and its context. Its antigen is unidentified. The germline V gene has CDR1 ENHRY and CDR2 SYGVKD. Trimming cost V 10 bases and J 1 base; bases outside gene matches: 7. The CDR3 is made up of 14 amino acids. The data stem from a study of T-cell memory formation after mild COVID-19. Study-wide results and caveats: For second-wave clones that peaked at day 37, SARS-CoV-2 specificity went unverified. Memory cells collected pre-infection included some clones that later responded, suggesting cross-reactive memory joined. Clones that shrank (day 15 to 85) were balanced CD4/CD8, whereas later expanders leaned CD4+.

TCRalpha and TCRbeta libraries used 5'RACE with constant-segment primers and UMIs. TCRdb reanalysed the 5' RACE reads using MiXCR and keeps one entry per CDR3 protein. Found here are hundreds of thousands of distinct CDR3 sequences, roughly 21% of them singletons; the top ten hold over 20%. The source material was PBMCs or a T cell subset sorted from them (not recorded which). This TCR was recovered from a man aged 18 to 35 who had mild COVID-19 (a few samples of this study predate the infection). Cell type and time point are not known. The rearrangement joins TRBV10-3 to TRBJ2-3; 8 bases agree with TRBD2. Here the CDR3 DNA reads TGTGCCACCCGGGGGGGGAAAGGCACAGATACGCAGTATTTT. It codes for CATRGGKGTDTQYF.